Here is one TCR beta chain with its context. Antigen: not known. Germline loops: CDR1 MNHNY, CDR2 SVGAGI (reference sequence). The CDR3 contains 15 residues. V lost 2 bases to trimming and J lost 2 bases, with 11 bases between them. The data were taken from a study of cytomegalovirus exposure and HLA in healthy donors. Study outcomes and limitations: The Asian-associated ancestry cluster reportedly had fewer N-insertions than the approximately 700-donor mean in a later analysis. TCR beta V- and J-gene trimming was later associated with a missense DCLRE1C variant.

Use of 60 Vbeta and 13 Jbeta primers characterized the PCR. Generated by immunoSEQ multiplex PCR, the TCRdb table keeps only in-frame clones and is missing some. This sample has some 84,000 clones, with roughly 78% found just once. The source material was PBMCs. The rearrangement links TRBV6-6 to TRBJ2-3; D unresolved. The receptor was derived from a male donor in good health and CMV-seropositive. The CDR3 spells CASSYGGSDTDTQYF. The CDR3 DNA sequence: TGTGCCAGCAGTTACGGTGGCAGTGACACAGATACGCAGTATTTT.